The clone carrying this T cell receptor (beta chain) occurred a few times. Its specificity is not known. For TCR beta, libraries came from quantitative 5'-RACE with molecular barcodes. MiXCR, applied by TCRdb to the 5' RACE reads, yields one record per CDR3 protein. The profile shows some 200,000 distinct CDR3 sequences, 15% to 20% of them singletons. This sample was included in a study of CD8 T cells in ankylosing spondylitis. General study points: It appeared that ankylosing spondylitis blood was characterized by a TCR beta motif of under ten highly homologous variants. A subset of motif variants has previously been described in the synovial fluid and blood of reactive arthritis.

The V end was cut by 1 base, the J end by 1 base, with 12 bases between. This CDR3 is 15 amino acids long. Germline V gives CDR1 DFQATT, CDR2 SNEGSKA (reference sequence). The chain couples TRBV20-1 to TRBJ2-3; D is unclear. The source of this sequence is a male donor aged 10-29 years with ankylosing spondylitis or in good health (not recorded which). The sequenced material came from blood, either unsorted or a sorted T cell fraction (not recorded which). CDR3 amino acids: CSARGNTQGTDTQYF. CDR3 nucleotide sequence: TGCAGTGCTAGAGGGAATACCCAGGGCACAGATACGCAGTATTTT.